A single TCR beta chain is shown here with its context. This clonotype was seen many times. Its antigen remains undetermined. No per-base quality is available; no much larger clone lies one base away. The sample originates from a study of patients and donors after allogeneic stem cell transplantation (dated by TCRdb to between 2020 and 2021). V is pruned by 7 bases and J by 6 bases, leaving 10 bases of the junction without a gene match. The CDR3 has 15 amino acids, counting the end cysteine and phenylalanine. This entry keeps only the CDR3 DNA: 45 bases, framed from base 1. Receptor amplification or capture employed RT-PCR. The reads were generated on a NextSeq 550. Clones were called with MiXCR by TCRdb after fastp trimmed the public reads at Q25, and only in-frame beta chains were retained. One record per CDR3 amino acid sequence lists the most common genes and DNA. The sample table shows about 110,000 distinct CDR3 sequences, and 35% are seen once. The biggest ten clones account for roughly 27% of the sample.

The sample comprised blood, either unsorted or a sorted T cell fraction (not recorded which). This TCR was sampled from a human donor who was either an allogeneic HSCT recipient or a stem cell or donor lymphocyte infusion donor (not recorded which). It is not recorded whose cells these are; they may come from a transplant donor. The chain was built from TRBV12-3 or TRBV12-4 and TRBJ1-5, with TRBD1 identical over 9 junction bases. The base sequence is TGTGCCAGCACCCTCGGACAGGGGTTGGCTCAGCCCCAGCATTTT. Its translation reads: CASTLGQGLAQPQHF.